This T cell receptor beta chain was recovered during a study of blood T cell repertoires in COVID-19 (dated by TCRdb to 2019 to 2021). The study in broad terms: Samples covering the acute and convalescent phases of COVID-19 were provided by collaborators in the United States, Italy and Spain. Sample metadata almost always included a de-identified subject ID, COVID-19 status, age in years and sex. The samples were drawn from the first 160 participants of the ongoing ImmuneRACE study and from over 950 subjects provided by 6 global collaborators. A freely available public database, intended as a resource for researchers studying the immune response to SARS-CoV-2, is where the repertoires were released. Deeply sampled blood TCRbeta repertoires from subjects exposed to, actively infected with, or recovered from COVID-19 were included in the dataset. HLA class I and class II types, where available, came from metadata supplied by the sample provider rather than from assay-based typing. The material from the prospective study consisted of cDNA or gDNA derived from T cells, B-cell-depleted T cells, or PBMCs.

There are 19 amino acids in the CDR3, from cysteine to phenylalanine inclusive. Only CDR3 DNA is held: 57 bases, read in frame from base 1. CDR1 MNHNY and CDR2 SVGAGI are derived from the germline V gene (reference sequence). Ends trimmed: V by 5 bases, J by 0 bases; bases unmatched to a gene: 10. A second Seattle source provided samples from volunteer blood donors who had recovered from COVID-19. Each collaborating institution followed its own protocols to collect whole blood in K2EDTA tubes. For TCRbeta analysis, collaborators shipped samples as frozen whole blood, isolated PBMCs, or DNA extracted from either of those sample types. This clone was counted a single time. Its antigen is not yet known. No per-base quality is available; no much larger clone lies one base away. TCRbeta CDR3 regions were amplified from genomic DNA by means of the immunoSEQ Assay, a bias-controlled multiplex PCR. From the authors' description of their analysis: The number of nucleated cells in each sample was estimated from the amplification of reference gene primers within the assay. To quantify the absolute abundance of each unique TCRbeta CDR3 rearrangement, sequence reads were collapsed and filtered. Productive Simpson clonality was computed per sample as the square root of Simpson's diversity index over productive rearrangements. TCRdb carries this immuneACCESS record with in-frame sequences only. Its versions omit some clonotypes, under half of them owing to an unresolved V gene in the studies checked, with the rest unexplained. V and J calls and clone size are given by that table; D and trimming were obtained from the DNA. Counted in this sample were about 130,000 clones; approximately 80% of them appeared once. Over 9.5% of the sample is in the top ten clones.

Study-wide conclusions, independent of this receptor: Clinical and demographic metadata were provided uncurated, with the amount varying by source and participant.

Source material: peripheral blood. The clonotype originates from a man between 60 and 75 years old who had recovered from COVID-19. This receptor chain uses TRBV6-6 and TRBJ2-3; 14 nucleotides in the junction match TRBD2. The CDR3 reads as follows: CASSPGTSGGVRSTDTQYF. The DNA sequence is TGTGCCAGCAGTCCCGGGACTAGCGGGGGAGTTCGTAGCACAGATACGCAGTATTTT.